This TCR beta chain was recovered during a study of CD8+ T cells in alopecia areata (dated by TCRdb to the late 2010s). Regarding the complete study: In both human patients and the C3H/HeJ mouse model, the study applied high-throughput TCRbeta sequencing to look at T cell clonal expansion in alopecia areata. Human TCRbeta sequencing covered scalp tissue and sorted CD4+ and CD8+ peripheral blood T cells from patchy and totalis/universalis alopecia areata patients and healthy controls. Scalp clonality was compared among normal scalp (n=4), patchy alopecia areata scalp (n=8), and alopecia totalis/universalis scalp (n=8). RNA was obtained with the PAXgene miRNA kit for fixed scalp, the miRNeasy kit for PBMCs, and the RNeasy kit for mouse skin. Amplification of TCRbeta CDR3 regions was done by immunoSEQ multiplex PCR using 35 Vbeta forward primers and 13 Jbeta reverse primers.

Its CDR3 holds 13 amino acids, cysteine through phenylalanine. Only the CDR3 part of the read is kept: 39 bases, read in frame from the first base. The germline V gene encodes CDR1 MNHEY and CDR2 SMNVEV (reference sequence). V and J are truncated by 2 bases and 3 bases respectively, leaving an intervening sequence of 8 bases. The receptor library was made with the immunoSEQ multiplex PCR assay. RNA was extracted from all samples and reverse transcribed into cDNA, which served as template for TCR sequencing. SuperScript III was used for first-strand cDNA synthesis, primed with a 2:1 mix of oligo-dT and random hexamers. A synthetic immune receptor repertoire was used to measure amplification bias, and any remaining bias was corrected computationally. Concerning the study's data processing: Raw reads were preprocessed to remove errors, and CDR3 was defined according to IMGT conventions as the region from the conserved cysteine to phenylalanine. Clonality was computed as 1 minus the Shannon entropy, with the entropy normalized by log2 of the number of productive unique TCRs. Scalp TCRbeta sequences were cross-referenced with sorted blood CD4 and CD8 repertoires so that the CD4 or CD8 identity of scalp clones could be inferred. As stored in TCRdb, this immuneACCESS dataset retains in-frame rearrangements with V and J assigned. A fraction of the clones does not appear; measured against another copy, unresolved V genes explain less than half of the discrepancy, and the remainder lacks a known reason. That table furnishes V, J and clone size, whereas the DNA furnished D and trimming. This sample comprises approximately 99,000 clones, about 50% of them detected only once. 20% to 30% of the sample goes to the ten largest clones.

Lesional scalp punch biopsies and peripheral blood were collected from alopecia areata patients. After PBMCs were isolated by density centrifugation and stained for CD3, CD4 and CD8, a FACSAria was used to sort CD4+ and CD8+ T cells. As part of a multicenter biomarker study, untreated alopecia areata patients were recruited. For roughly 5 biomarker-study patients, blood CD8+ T cells were further sorted into NKG2D-low and NKG2D-high fractions. With respect to this clone: What this receptor recognizes is not known. Base qualities are not recorded, but no much larger clone differs from it by a single base.

Points the paper makes about the study in general: Compared with mice, TCR sequences shared between patients were less clear, possibly partly because of HLA diversity across the patient population. Unlike mouse skin, where gammadelta T cells dominate, normal human skin contains resident alphabeta T cells that get sequenced too, which complicates analysis of the scalp TCR repertoire. Compared with normal scalp, lesional scalp had higher clonality and more expanded CD8+ clones, particularly in alopecia totalis/universalis, a pattern that suggests antigenic drive.

The rearranged chain carries TRBV27 and TRBJ2-7; TRBD1 might be the D gene, on 6 matching bases. The TCR comes from a human donor with alopecia areata. The sample was NKG2D-low CD8+ T cells sorted from blood. The sample's cell subset or site, from its label and the paper: sorted CD8+ NKG2D-low blood T cells. The DNA sequence reads TGTGCCAGCAGTTTAAACAGGGTCTACGAGCAGTACTTC. Translated, this is CASSLNRVYEQYF.